This entry describes one T cell receptor (beta chain). This specimen comes from a study of response to subunit inactivated influenza vaccine. TCRdb independently ran MiXCR on the RT-PCR reads; one entry per CDR3 protein. Here the sample spans 500,000 to 600,000 distinct CDR3 sequences, 11% to 15% being singletons. CDR3 length equals 16 residues. Germline V gives CDR1 MNHEY, CDR2 SMNVEV (reference sequence). V was clipped by 0 bases and J by 8 bases, with 17 bases between them. The specimen comprised PBMCs from blood, sampled 11 to 12 days after vaccination. The chain combines TRBV27 with TRBJ2-1, with D unresolved. This TCR derives from a man aged 50 to 60 who received an inactivated influenza vaccine. The DNA for the CDR3 is TGTGCCAGCAGTTTATCCTTTCCCTCTGACACGGATGAGCAGTTCTTC. It translates to CASSLSFPSDTDEQFF.